Below, 31 T cell receptor beta chains from the same sample are listed, as sequenced in a study of T cell changes during pregnancy in multiple sclerosis. The table came from immunoSEQ multiplex PCR; TCRdb's copy has only in-frame clones and leaves some out. The sample contains some 100,000 clones, roughly 90% of which appear only once. This specimen consisted of peripheral blood, obtained after pregnancy. The receptors derive from a female donor with multiple sclerosis, enrolled in a pregnancy study.

This rearrangement joins TRBV29-1 to TRBJ2-7; 8 bases are a match to TRBD1. Germline V lookup: CDR1 SQVTM, CDR2 ANQGSEA. Trimming took 4 bases from V and 2 from J; bases not matched to a gene: 7. The CDR3 is 14 amino acids. The CDR3 here is CSVVTGTGAYEQYF. DNA of the CDR3: TGCAGCGTTGTCACTGGGACAGGCGCCTACGAGCAGTACTTC.

V is TRBV6-5 and J is TRBJ1-5; TRBD1 might be the D (5 bases). Trimming took 2 bases from V and 6 from J, leaving 11 bases between them. CDR3 length: 14 amino acids. Per germline, CDR1 MNHEY and CDR2 SVGAGI. The CDR3 DNA is TGTGCCAGCAGTTACGGGGGGGTCGGTCAGCCCCAGCATTTT. Protein: CASSYGGVGQPQHF.

The rearrangement links TRBV6-5 to TRBJ1-2, with 8 bases matching TRBD1. The CDR3 consists of 15 residues. V dropped 5 bases and J dropped 4; count of bases not matched to a gene: 9. CDR1 and CDR2 from the germline V gene are MNHEY and SVGAGI. CDR3 nucleotides: TGTGCCAGCAGTCCCCGGACAGGGAGGCTCTATGGCTACACCTTC. Its protein is CASSPRTGRLYGYTF.

This clone was seen more than once but under ten times. The J gene is TRBJ2-5, the V gene TRBV7-6; 7 nucleotides align to TRBD1. The CDR3 consists of 15 residues. V was pared by 0 bases and J by 1 base, with 2 bases of the junction left unmatched. Germline V gene sequence: CDR1 SGHVS, CDR2 FNYEAQ. CDR3 in amino acids: CASSLAGQLQETQYF. CDR3 bases: TGTGCCAGCAGCTTAGCGGGACAGCTCCAAGAGACCCAGTACTTC.

The chain uses TRBV6-1 and TRBJ2-7; TRBD2 might be the D (5 bases). Trimming removed 2 bases from V and 5 bases from J, with 7 bases in between. The CDR3 is 12 amino acids. Germline lookup yields CDR1 MNHNS and CDR2 SASEGT. For the CDR3, the DNA is TGTGCCAGCAGTGAACCGGGGAACGAGCAGTACTTC. Translation: CASSEPGNEQYF.

V and J are TRBV6-6 and TRBJ2-5, with 12 bases lining up with TRBD2. V shed 5 bases and J 5 bases; nucleotides not matched to a gene: 3. This CDR3 has 14 residues. Germline V lookup: CDR1 MNHNY, CDR2 SVGAGI (reference sequence). CDR3 loop: CASSLTSGGETQYF. In DNA, the CDR3 is TGTGCCAGCAGTCTCACTAGCGGGGGGGAGACCCAGTACTTC.

The rearrangement uses TRBV4-1 and TRBJ2-3; 9 bases match TRBD1. This CDR3 has 17 amino acids. With V trimmed by 1 base and J by 3 bases, 8 bases remained unmatched. Germline lookup yields CDR1 MGHRA and CDR2 YSYEKL. The CDR3 DNA is TGCGCCAGCAGCCAAGCGGGCGACAGGGGGTTTACAGATACGCAGTATTTT. Its protein product is CASSQAGDRGFTDTQYF.

The chain links TRBV5-6 to TRBJ1-4; 7 bases align to TRBD1. Unmatched junction bases numbered 7, after V lost 2 bases and J lost 6 bases. This CDR3 is built from 15 residues. CDR1 SGHDT and CDR2 YYEEEE come from the germline V gene. CDR3 nucleotides: TGTGCCAGCAGCTTCGACCCGACAGGGTATGAAAAACTGTTTTTT. Protein: CASSFDPTGYEKLFF.

On this clone: Mismatch with germline at one junction end may stem from a read error. The chain recombines TRBV7-3 with TRBJ1-5; D unresolved. Germline CDR1 is SGHTA and CDR2 is FQGTGA. The CDR3 extends over 14 amino acids. CDR3 residues: CASSSEAGSQPQHF. In nucleotides, the CDR3 is TGCGCCAGCAGCTCGGAAGCGGGCAGTCAGCCCCAGCATTTT.

Remarks on this clone: Other DNA sequences of this sample code for an identical CDR3. The chain combines TRBV13 with TRBJ2-1; TRBD2 matches at 10 bases. CDR3 length: 15 residues. V was clipped by 0 bases and J by 5 bases; unmatched bases: 1. CDR1 PRHDT and CDR2 FYEKMQ come from the germline V gene (reference sequence). The CDR3 DNA sequence: TGTGCCAGCAGCTTAGGGCTAGCGGGGGACAATGAGCAGTTCTTC. This translates into CASSLGLAGDNEQFF.

V usage is TRBV29-1 and J usage is TRBJ1-2, with a possible D match to TRBD1 (5 bases). V was shortened by 0 bases and J by 5 bases, with 19 bases between the two germline ends. Germline CDR1 and CDR2: SQVTM and ANQGSEA. This CDR3 has 16 amino acids. This chain's CDR3 is CSVEELSRGKTYGYTF. The DNA for the CDR3 is TGCAGCGTTGAAGAACTTTCTAGGGGCAAGACGTATGGCTACACCTTC.

This rearrangement joins TRBV15 to TRBJ2-3; TRBD2 matches at 11 bases. Germline V gene sequence: CDR1 LNHNV, CDR2 YYDKDF (reference sequence). Germline trimming cut 6 bases from V and 2 bases from J; bases unmatched to any gene: 4. This CDR3 region has 15 residues. The CDR3 is CATRVAGGPTDTQYF. For the CDR3, the DNA is TGTGCCACCAGGGTAGCGGGGGGGCCCACAGATACGCAGTATTTT.

This chain uses TRBV15 with TRBJ2-3, with TRBD2 as a possible D gene (6 bases). This CDR3 has 14 residues. V was shortened by 1 base and J by 6 bases, with 11 bases between the two germline ends. CDR1 and CDR2 (germline): LNHNV, YYDKDF (reference sequence). The CDR3: CATSRGRESDTQYF. In nucleotides, the CDR3 is TGTGCCACCAGCAGAGGGAGGGAGTCTGATACGCAGTATTTT.

The chain uses TRBV19 and TRBJ1-5, with TRBD1 identical over 7 bases. J gave up 7 bases and V 6 bases, and 15 bases lay outside the gene matches. The CDR3 consists of 16 residues. The germline V gene has CDR1 LNHDA and CDR2 SQIVND (reference sequence). The CDR3 sequence: CASRVVKGAGAQPQHF. The CDR3 coding sequence is TGTGCCAGTAGGGTAGTGAAGGGGGCAGGGGCACAGCCCCAGCATTTT.

The chain combines TRBV28 with TRBJ1-2; D gene unclear. Germline V gene sequence: CDR1 MDHEN, CDR2 SYDVKM. The V and J ends lost 4 bases and 3 bases respectively, with 6 bases between them. The CDR3 length is 12 residues. The CDR3: CASSSPHYGYTF. In DNA, the CDR3 is TGTGCCAGCAGTTCTCCCCACTATGGCTACACCTTC.

This chain joins TRBV19 and TRBJ1-6, with TRBD1 matching 7 bases. After removal of 10 bases from V and 8 bases from J, the junction contained 8 bases not matched to a gene. CDR1 is LNHDA, CDR2 SQIVND, per germline (reference sequence). The CDR3 covers 13 residues. The chain's CDR3 is CATGDSFYSPLHF. Written as DNA, the CDR3 is TGTGCCACGGGGGACAGTTTTTATTCACCCCTCCACTTT.

The rearrangement joins TRBV6-1 to TRBJ2-3; 9 positions agree with TRBD1. Trimming cost V 5 bases and J 4 bases; bases outside gene matches: 7. Germline assignment: CDR1 MNHNS and CDR2 SASEGT. The CDR3 spans 15 residues. The CDR3 DNA reads as TGTGCCAGCAGTCCGCGGGACAGGGTTCCAGATACGCAGTATTTT. Translation gives CASSPRDRVPDTQYF.

This sequence joins TRBV5-1 and TRBJ1-5, with unresolved D. The V and J ends lost 0 bases and 7 bases respectively, with 11 bases between them. Germline V gene sequence: CDR1 SGHRS, CDR2 YFSETQ. The CDR3 is 14 amino acids. CDR3 nucleotide sequence: TGCGCCAGCAGCTTGGGCCCTACCGGGCAGCCCCAGCATTTT. It specifies CASSLGPTGQPQHF.

This clone has just one count. The rearrangement links TRBV19 to TRBJ2-7; 9 bases align to TRBD1. Germline V lookup: CDR1 LNHDA, CDR2 SQIVND (reference sequence). The CDR3 runs 15 residues. V gave up 4 bases and J gave up 6 bases; unmatched junction bases: 10. Written as DNA, the CDR3 is TGTGCCAGTAGTAGACCGGGACAGGGAATTGCCGAGCAGTACTTC. Translating it yields CASSRPGQGIAEQYF.

The J gene is TRBJ2-7, the V gene TRBV29-1; a possible D gene is TRBD1 (6 bases). V was shortened by 6 bases and J by 1 base, with 16 bases between the two germline ends. Germline CDR1 SQVTM, CDR2 ANQGSEA. CDR3 length: 14 amino acids. The CDR3, as DNA: TGCAGCGTCATCCTCTGGACAGCGTCCTACGAGCAGTACTTC. Its translation is CSVILWTASYEQYF.

In DNA form, the CDR3 reads TGTGCCAGCAGCTTAGACCCGGGGAGTCGGGGCTCCTACGAGCAGTACTTC. Translating it yields CASSLDPGSRGSYEQYF. This chain connects TRBV5-8 to TRBJ2-7; TRBD2 might be the D (5 bases). The CDR3 consists of 17 residues. Germline V CDR1 and CDR2: SGHTS, YDEGEE. V shed 2 bases and J shed 0 bases, with 18 bases lying between them.

This rearrangement joins TRBV7-3 to TRBJ2-1; TRBD1 might be the D (6 bases). The germline V gene has CDR1 SGHTA and CDR2 FQGTGA. The V end was cut by 4 bases, the J end by 8 bases, with 9 bases between. The CDR3 length is 12 residues. For the CDR3, the DNA is TGTGCCAGCAGCTCACAGGGATATGAGCAGTTCTTC. Protein product: CASSSQGYEQFF. Full variable domain (rest looked up from reference TRBV7-3 and TRBJ2-1): GAGVSQTPSNKVTEKGKYVELRCDPISGHTALYWYRQSLGQGPEFLIYFQGTGAADDSGLPNDRFFAVRPEGSVSTLKIQRTERGDSAVYLCASSSQGYEQFFGPGTRLTVL.

The chain combines TRBV5-6 with TRBJ1-1; TRBD1 might be the D (6 bases). The length of the CDR3 is 14 residues. The germline V gene has CDR1 SGHDT and CDR2 YYEEEE. V was pared by 0 bases and J by 3 bases, with 9 bases between. CDR3: CASSLADRYTEAFF. The CDR3 nucleotides read TGTGCCAGCAGCTTGGCCGACAGGTACACTGAAGCTTTCTTT. The variable domain in full, completed from reference TRBV5-6 and TRBJ1-1, reads DAGVTQSPTHLIKTRGQQVTLRCSPKSGHDTVSWYQQALGQGPQFIFQYYEEEERQRGNFPDRFSGHQFPNYSSELNVNALLLGDSALYLCASSLADRYTEAFFGQGTRLTVV.

The chain links TRBV16 to TRBJ1-5; D remains ambiguous. Germline assignment: CDR1 KGHSY and CDR2 FQNENV. The CDR3 has 14 residues. Trimming left V 3 bases short and J 5 bases short, with 11 bases between. CDR3 sequence: CASSHTPDYQPQHF. The CDR3 nucleotides read TGTGCCAGCAGCCACACGCCTGACTATCAGCCCCAGCATTTT. The full variable domain, in which reference TRBV16 and TRBJ1-5 provide the parts outside the CDR3, is GEEVAQTPKHLVRGEGQKAKLYCAPIKGHSYVFWYQQVLKNEFKFLISFQNENVFDETGMPKERFSAKCLPNSPCSLEIQATKLEDSAVYFCASSHTPDYQPQHFGDGTRLSIL.

The chain joins TRBV27 to TRBJ1-5; a weak D match, TRBD1 (5 bases). The CDR3 sequence is 14 residues long. The germline gives CDR1 MNHEY, CDR2 SMNVEV (reference sequence). V was trimmed by 5 bases and J by 0 bases, leaving 8 bases between them. In DNA form, the CDR3 reads TGTGCCAGCAGTGGCGACAGTAGCAATCAGCCCCAGCATTTT. It translates to CASSGDSSNQPQHF.

This clone was detected a few times. The V gene is TRBV30, the J gene TRBJ1-1; TRBD1 aligns across 8 bases. V lost 0 bases, J lost 0 bases, and 3 bases stayed unmatched. Germline CDR1 GTSNPN, CDR2 SVGIG (reference sequence). The CDR3 is 15 residues long. CDR3 region: CAWSVWTGLNTEAFF. Here the CDR3 DNA reads TGTGCCTGGAGTGTTTGGACAGGGTTGAACACTGAAGCTTTCTTT.

The chain combines TRBV11-3 with TRBJ2-3; perhaps TRBD2 as D (7 bases). The V gene lost 6 bases and the J gene lost 3 bases, with 19 bases spanning the gap. Germline CDR1 reads SGHNT; CDR2 reads YENEEA. The CDR3 is made up of 16 amino acids. The CDR3 here is CASSRGASGGTDTQYF. The CDR3 nucleotides read TGTGCCAGCAGTCGGGGGGCCTCTGGTGGGACAGATACGCAGTATTTT.

The CDR3 coding sequence is TGCGCCAGCAGCAACGGCGAAGAGGGACTAGCGGAGTACTTC. It encodes CASSNGEEGLAEYF. The V call is TRBV5-1, the J call TRBJ2-5, with 11 bases that match TRBD2. Germline V gene lookup returns CDR1 SGHRS and CDR2 YFSETQ. The CDR3 is 14 residues long. V dropped 4 bases and J dropped 12; count of bases not matched to a gene: 11.

The V call is TRBV2, the J call TRBJ2-1; 9 bases are shared with TRBD2. V lost 7 bases and J lost 5; bases outside the gene matches: 6. The CDR3 covers 14 residues. Germline V gene sequence: CDR1 SNHLY, CDR2 FYNNEI. In nucleotides, the CDR3 is TGTGCCAGCAAGGCAGGGACTAGCAACAATGAGCAGTTCTTC. The encoded protein is CASKAGTSNNEQFF.

The V call is TRBV9, the J call TRBJ2-2, with D maybe TRBD1 (6 bases). Germline CDR1 is SGDLS and CDR2 is YYNGEE. Trimming pared 3 bases from V and 4 bases from J, leaving 10 bases between. The CDR3 runs to 14 residues. CDR3 DNA: TGTGCCAGCAGCGGAGGACAGCGCACCGGGGAGCTGTTTTTT. This codes for CASSGGQRTGELFF.

The rearrangement joins TRBV6-6 to TRBJ1-6; D might be TRBD1 (6 bases). The CDR3 is 15 residues long. V lost 2 bases to trimming and J lost 4 bases, with 9 bases between them. Germline loops: CDR1 MNHNY, CDR2 SVGAGI (reference sequence). For the CDR3, the DNA is TGTGCCAGCAGTTACAAGGGACATTATAATTCACCCCTCCACTTT. Residues: CASSYKGHYNSPLHF.